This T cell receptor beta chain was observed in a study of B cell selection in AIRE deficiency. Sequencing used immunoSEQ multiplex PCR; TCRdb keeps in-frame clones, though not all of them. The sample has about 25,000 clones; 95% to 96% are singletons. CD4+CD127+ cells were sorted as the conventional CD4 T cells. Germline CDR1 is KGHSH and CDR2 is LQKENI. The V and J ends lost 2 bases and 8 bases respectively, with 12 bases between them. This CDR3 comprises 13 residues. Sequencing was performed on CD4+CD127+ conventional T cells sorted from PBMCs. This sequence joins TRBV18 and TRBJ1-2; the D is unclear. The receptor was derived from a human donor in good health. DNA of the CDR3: TGTGCCAGCTCACCATCTGACACTAGAGGCTACACCTTC. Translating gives CASSPSDTRGYTF.